The clone carrying this T cell receptor (beta chain) came up many times. Its antigen remains unknown. This sample is drawn from a study of T-cell memory formation after mild COVID-19. Study conclusions and caveats: Memory cells collected pre-infection included some clones that later responded, suggesting cross-reactive memory joined.

This CDR3 spans 14 amino acids. CDR1 is SGHAT and CDR2 is FQNNGV in the germline V gene. With 3 bases clipped from V and 4 bases from J, the junction kept 1 base outside the gene matches. TCRdb reprocessed the 5' RACE reads via MiXCR and lists one record per CDR3 protein. The sample yields 200,000 to 250,000 distinct CDR3 sequences, roughly a tenth seen once. The chain joins TRBV11-2 to TRBJ2-5, with 11 bases that match TRBD2. This receptor was taken from a man between 18 and 29 years old who had mild COVID-19 (a few samples of this study predate the infection). Cell type and time point are not known. Specimen: PBMCs or a T cell subset sorted from them (not recorded which). DNA for the CDR3: TGTGCCAGCAGCTTTGGGACTAGCGGAGAGACCCAGTACTTC. Translation: CASSFGTSGETQYF.